This TCR beta chain is from a study of blood T cell repertoires in COVID-19. At the level of the study: Acute-phase and convalescent COVID-19 samples originated in the United States, Italy and Spain.

Methods used by the authors: Nucleated cell number was recorded as an estimate derived from reference gene primer amplification. Here immunoSEQ multiplex PCR was the method, and the copy in TCRdb shows in-frame clones only, minus some. From that table come the V and J calls and clone size; the DNA was used to work out D and trimming. The sample carries approximately 180,000 clones, nearly 90% recorded once. This CDR3 has 16 residues. V was pared by 5 bases and J by 2 bases, with 18 bases between. Germline V gene data show CDR1 as SEHNR and CDR2 as FQNEAQ (reference sequence). This sequence was found in a man aged 55 to 69 with active or convalescent COVID-19. The sample consisted of peripheral blood. The chain uses TRBV7-9 and TRBJ1-2, with D perhaps TRBD1 (6 bases). CDR3 loop: CASSPTGGQRNYGYTF. For the CDR3, the DNA is TGTGCCAGCAGCCCAACCGGGGGGCAGAGAAACTATGGCTACACCTTC.